This T cell receptor beta chain originates from a study of OX40 agonist ivuxolimab in advanced cancers. Findings of the study overall: No determination was made of the antigen specificity of the expanded peripheral T cells.

The protocol was immunoSEQ multiplex PCR, while the TCRdb copy is restricted to in-frame clones and leaves out a portion. Of 65,000 to 70,000 clones detected, around 90% appear once; the ten largest clones hold approximately 10%. This CDR3 is built from 14 residues. V was pared by 8 bases and J by 2 bases, with 3 bases of the junction left unmatched. The germline CDR1 and CDR2 sequences are MNHEY and SVGAGI. Regarding this clone: Its cognate antigen is unknown.

Patients were ineligible given autoimmune disease history or systemic immunosuppression. The TCR sequence derives from an adult with an advanced solid tumor such as melanoma, head and neck, liver or kidney cancer. The source material was CD4+ or CD8+ T cells sorted from blood, sampled in a trial of the OX40 agonist ivuxolimab. This rearrangement joins TRBV6-5 to TRBJ1-5; 10 nucleotides line up with TRBD1. The CDR3 protein is CASRQGAGNQPQHF. For the CDR3, the DNA is TGTGCCAGCCGACAGGGGGCTGGCAATCAGCCCCAGCATTTT.